Listed below are T cell receptor beta chains from one sample, sequenced in a study of shared clonotypes between healthy human individuals. Profiled with immunoSEQ multiplex PCR; TCRdb holds only in-frame clones, not every one. The sample records 550,000 to 700,000 clones, roughly 72% being singletons. The sample consisted of memory CD4+ T cells sorted from blood. These receptors all come from a woman under 40 in good health. The CDR3 runs from the conserved cysteine through the conserved F or W. A D gene is named only where the DNA matches it firmly. Rows may omit the clone size; those that give it use once, few, many or a size class.

CDR3 DNA	CDR3 protein	D gene	V gene	J gene	clone size
TGTGCCAGCCGCACAGGGCCGTCCAGCAATCAGCCCCAGCATTTT	CASRTGPSSNQPQHF	NA	TRBV2	TRBJ1-5	NA
TGTGCCAGTAGTAAGGGACACAGCAATCAGCCCCAGCATTTT	CASSKGHSNQPQHF	NA	TRBV19	TRBJ1-5	NA
TGTGCCACCAGCAGAGAGGTGGGCTATGGCTACACCTTC	CATSREVGYGYTF	NA	TRBV15	TRBJ1-2	NA
TGTGCCAGCTCACCACCGAGGACGGCGTCCGGCGAGCAGTACTTC	CASSPPRTASGEQYF	NA	TRBV18	TRBJ2-7	NA
TGTGCCTGGAGTCGGGGGAACTACGAGCAGTACTTC	CAWSRGNYEQYF	NA	TRBV30	TRBJ2-7	NA
TGCGCCAGCAGCTTCGTTTCAGCGGGGACTGGGGTTCTGTGGTACTTC	CASSFVSAGTGVLWYF	TRBD2	TRBV5-1	TRBJ2-7	NA
TGTGCCAGCAGCTTAACTGGGGGCTACGAGCAGTACTTC	CASSLTGGYEQYF	NA	TRBV7-3	TRBJ2-7	NA
TGTGCCAGCAGTGAACTACTAGCGGGAGCGGAGTTCTTC	CASSELLAGAEFF	TRBD2	TRBV6-1	TRBJ2-1	NA
TGCACCAGCATATCGGGCTTTAACAATGAGCAGTTCTTC	CTSISGFNNEQFF	NA	TRBV1	TRBJ2-1	NA
TGTGCCAGTAGTGCCGGATGGGAGATCGCCTACGAGCAGTACTTC	CASSAGWEIAYEQYF	NA	TRBV19	TRBJ2-7	NA
TGCGCCAGCAGCCCCGGGGGTGGTGGGAACACCGGGGAGCTGTTTTTT	CASSPGGGGNTGELFF	NA	TRBV10-1	TRBJ2-2	NA
TGTGCCAGCGGAAGGGGACAGGGGGCCTACAATGAGCAGTTCTTC	CASGRGQGAYNEQFF	TRBD1	TRBV2	TRBJ2-1	once
TGTGCCAGCAGCTTAGCACCCCAGCATTTT	CASSLAPQHF	NA	TRBV7-9	TRBJ1-5	NA
TGTGCCAGTAGTCAACAGACCCTGAGCTATGGCTACACCTTC	CASSQQTLSYGYTF	NA	TRBV19	TRBJ1-2	many
TGCGCCAGCAGTGAGTGGGGCAATGAGCAGTTCTTC	CASSEWGNEQFF	NA	TRBV10-2	TRBJ2-1	NA
TGTGCCAGCAGTTTAAGGGCGACGGTTGAAGCTTTCTTT	CASSLRATVEAFF	NA	TRBV27	TRBJ1-1	NA
TGTGCCAGCAGTCCCTGGACTAGCGGGAGTACCGGGGAGCTGTTTTTT	CASSPWTSGSTGELFF	TRBD2	TRBV28	TRBJ2-2	few
TGCGCCAGCAATGAACAGGGGGCGCAGCCCCAGCATTTT	CASNEQGAQPQHF	TRBD1	TRBV10-2	TRBJ1-5	NA
TGTGCCAGCAGTTTATTACAGGGCGAGTCAGATACGCAGTATTTT	CASSLLQGESDTQYF	NA	TRBV27	TRBJ2-3	NA
TGTGCCGGACGTTACCAAGAGACCCAGTACTTC	CAGRYQETQYF	NA	TRBV2	TRBJ2-5	NA
TGTGCCAGCAGAACAGTTAGGTCGCCCCCGGGGCCCAGAGCTTTCTTT	CASRTVRSPPGPRAFF	NA	TRBV28	TRBJ1-1	NA
TGTGCCAGCAGCTTAGGTGGGTTTCATGAGCAGTTCTTC	CASSLGGFHEQFF	NA	TRBV7-8	TRBJ2-1	NA
TGCAGCGGGCAGGGGGCTGGGGCCCCTGAAGCTTTCTTT	CSGQGAGAPEAFF	TRBD1	TRBV29-1	TRBJ1-1	NA
TGTGTCAGCAGTATCTTTGGGTTGGCCAGGTGGGGCTACACCTTC	CVSSIFGLARWGYTF	NA	TRBV27	TRBJ1-2	NA
TGTGCCAGCGGAAGGGGCTGGAACACTGAAGCTTTCTTT	CASGRGWNTEAFF	NA	TRBV2	TRBJ1-1	NA